This T cell receptor (beta chain) comes out of a study of T cell responses to AZD1222 COVID-19 vaccine. Overall study results and limits: When two AZD1222 doses had been given, Spike-specific TCR breadth and depth rose. Without day 14 samples, only post-peak T cell repertoires were studied. Regions 160-218 and 743-854 dominated among vaccine-associated CD4 TCRs spanning spike. Clonal diversity may have been underestimated in mostly white British donors.

The protocol was immunoSEQ multiplex PCR, while the TCRdb copy is restricted to in-frame clones and leaves out a portion. Altogether over 200,000 clones are present, approximately 94% being singletons, with the ten largest covering over 1.5%. For this clone: Its antigen remains unidentified.

The TCR originated in an adult who received the MenACWY meningococcal vaccine as a control. The material was peripheral blood, obtained 28 days after the second dose of the MenACWY control vaccine.

The chain's CDR3 is CAFWGAHGYTF. CDR3 coding DNA: TGTGCTTTTTGGGGGGCACATGGCTACACCTTC. The chain carries TRBV28 and TRBJ1-2; the D gene is possibly TRBD1 (6 bases). Germline assignment: CDR1 MDHEN and CDR2 SYDVKM. There are 11 residues in the CDR3.